Following are 27 T cell receptor beta chains from one sample sequenced in a study of OX40 agonist ivuxolimab in advanced cancers. Only in-frame clones appear in the TCRdb table, and some are missing; sequencing was by immunoSEQ multiplex PCR. Of tens of thousands of clones listed, roughly nine tenths are singletons. Material: CD4+ or CD8+ T cells sorted from blood, obtained in a trial of the OX40 agonist ivuxolimab. These receptors came from an adult with an advanced solid tumor such as melanoma, head and neck, liver or kidney cancer.

The chain couples TRBV10-2 to TRBJ2-1; D is perhaps TRBD1 (6 bases). CDR1 is WSHSY, CDR2 SAAADI, per germline. Deletions cut 10 bases from V and 3 bases from J, with 10 bases between. This CDR3 is built from 12 residues. DNA of the CDR3: TGCGCCACCAGGGGAGACTACAATGAGCAGTTCTTC. Protein product: CATRGDYNEQFF.

V is TRBV6-5 and J is TRBJ1-1, with no clear D. CDR3 length: 13 residues. Germline lookup yields CDR1 MNHEY and CDR2 SVGAGI. Trimming left V 1 base short and J 7 bases short, with 10 bases between. The CDR3 region has the DNA TGTGCCAGCAGTTACTTAGACGGATATGAAGCTTTCTTT. Translation: CASSYLDGYEAFF.

The chain employs TRBV4-1 and TRBJ2-5, with a tentative D call TRBD1 (5 bases). Germline CDR1 and CDR2: MGHRA and YSYEKL. The CDR3 is made up of 14 amino acids. V lost 1 base, J lost 7 bases, and 13 bases lay in between. The CDR3 DNA follows: TGCGCCAGCAGCCAAGGCAGGGTATTAGCGACCCAGTACTTC. It is translated as CASSQGRVLATQYF.

V usage is TRBV5-1 and J usage is TRBJ2-2; 8 bases align to TRBD2. Germline V gene data show CDR1 as SGHRS and CDR2 as YFSETQ. The CDR3 is made up of 14 amino acids. The V gene end was trimmed by 0 bases and the J gene end by 8 bases; junction bases not matched to a gene: 3. The CDR3 here is CASSLAGLGGELFF. CDR3 sequence (DNA): TGCGCCAGCAGCTTGGCGGGACTAGGAGGGGAGCTGTTTTTT.

The chain is built from TRBV5-4 and TRBJ2-3, with D uncertain. Germline V gives CDR1 SGHNT, CDR2 YYREEE (reference sequence). Trimming removed 2 bases at V and 2 bases at J, with 15 bases between. This CDR3 is 16 amino acids long. CDR3: CASSLDGRPSTDTQYF. CDR3 nucleotides: TGTGCCAGCAGCTTAGACGGACGCCCCTCCACAGATACGCAGTATTTT.

This rearrangement joins TRBV7-8 to TRBJ1-1; D may be TRBD1 (5 bases). The germline gives CDR1 SGHVS, CDR2 FQNEAQ. The V end lost 1 base, the J end lost 3 bases, and 6 bases lay between the germline ends. CDR3 length: 13 amino acids. The CDR3 reads CASSLVQDTEAFF. In DNA form, the CDR3 reads TGTGCCAGCAGCTTAGTACAGGACACTGAAGCTTTCTTT.

This clone was recorded once. J is TRBJ2-1 and V is TRBV28; 10 positions match TRBD1. The CDR3 contains 16 residues. V lost 5 bases to trimming and J lost 4 bases; unmatched junction nucleotides: 8. Germline CDR1 is MDHEN and CDR2 is SYDVKM. The CDR3 protein is CASSTPGQGGYNEQFF. CDR3 sequence (DNA): TGTGCCAGCAGTACCCCTGGACAGGGGGGGTACAATGAGCAGTTCTTC.

The V call is TRBV5-4, the J call TRBJ2-5, with 9 bases fitting TRBD2. V shed 0 bases and J 3 bases; nucleotides not matched to a gene: 3. CDR3 size: 15 residues. Looked up from germline, CDR1 is SGHNT and CDR2 is YYREEE (reference sequence). The CDR3, as DNA: TGTGCCAGCAGCTTGGCAATAGCGGGAGAAGAGACCCAGTACTTC. Amino acid sequence: CASSLAIAGEETQYF.

The chain has TRBV29-1 and TRBJ1-1; D is ambiguous. V gave up 6 bases and J gave up 2 bases, with 13 bases separating them. The length of the CDR3 is 13 residues. The germline gives CDR1 SQVTM, CDR2 ANQGSEA. The DNA for the CDR3 is TGCAGCGTCGATACAATGGAAAACACTGAAGCTTTCTTT. This sequence encodes CSVDTMENTEAFF.

The J gene is TRBJ2-5, the V gene TRBV7-8, with D hard to call. The CDR3 extends over 12 amino acids. V was trimmed by 5 bases and J by 6 bases, leaving 10 bases between them. CDR1 is SGHVS, CDR2 FQNEAQ, per germline. The CDR3 nucleotides read TGTGCCAGCAGCCTAACTGGACAGACCCAGTACTTC. Translated: CASSLTGQTQYF.

The sample holds one count of this clone. This chain links TRBV7-2 with TRBJ1-1; D remains unclear. Germline V lookup: CDR1 SGHTA, CDR2 FQGNSA. V was shortened by 1 base and J by 0 bases, with 9 bases between the two germline ends. CDR3 length: 15 amino acids. Written as DNA, the CDR3 is TGTGCCAGCAGCTTAGGTGGCCTCATGAACACTGAAGCTTTCTTT. It codes for CASSLGGLMNTEAFF.

This clone came up once. V gene TRBV11-2 combines with J gene TRBJ2-1; 8 bases match TRBD2. Per germline, CDR1 SGHAT and CDR2 FQNNGV. Trimming took 6 bases from V and 2 from J; bases not matched to a gene: 6. The CDR3 totals 15 residues. CDR3 residues: CASRPAGAAYNEQFF. As DNA, the CDR3 is TGTGCCAGCAGACCAGCGGGGGCCGCCTACAATGAGCAGTTCTTC.

The V gene is TRBV7-9, the J gene TRBJ2-7, with 10 bases identical to TRBD2. With 1 base clipped from V and 4 bases from J, the junction kept 4 bases outside the gene matches. The CDR3 is 15 amino acids. Germline V lookup: CDR1 SEHNR, CDR2 FQNEAQ (reference sequence). In DNA form, the CDR3 reads TGTGCCAGCAGCTTAGGGCATAGCGGGAGGTACGAGCAGTACTTC. It translates to CASSLGHSGRYEQYF.

The chain links TRBV11-2 to TRBJ2-6, with D uncertain. Germline loops: CDR1 SGHAT, CDR2 FQNNGV. This CDR3 comprises 17 residues. V was clipped by 1 base and J by 0 bases, with 10 bases between them. The CDR3: CASSLVRMSSGANVLTF. CDR3 coding DNA: TGTGCCAGCAGCTTAGTTAGAATGAGCTCTGGGGCCAACGTCCTGACTTTC.

This clone has a single count. The rearrangement uses TRBV2 and TRBJ1-1; a possible D gene is TRBD1 (5 bases). Germline loops: CDR1 SNHLY, CDR2 FYNNEI. V was trimmed by 7 bases and J by 4 bases, leaving 19 bases between them. The CDR3 has 15 amino acids. For the CDR3, the DNA is TGTGCCAGCACCGGCATCACAGGTATAGGCACTGAAGCTTTCTTT. Translating gives CASTGITGIGTEAFF.

This clone has a handful of counts. This chain links TRBV4-1 with TRBJ2-1, with 13 bases matching TRBD2. CDR1 is MGHRA and CDR2 is YSYEKL in the germline V gene. The J segment lost 11 bases and the V segment lost 6 bases, leaving 7 bases of the junction unmatched. The CDR3 loop spans 14 amino acids. The CDR3 spells CASRPGLAGDKQFF. Written as DNA, the CDR3 is TGCGCCAGCAGACCCGGACTAGCGGGGGATAAGCAGTTCTTC.

V is TRBV28 and J is TRBJ2-1; 9 bases are shared with TRBD2. The J segment lost 10 bases and the V segment lost 3 bases, leaving 13 bases of the junction unmatched. CDR1 MDHEN and CDR2 SYDVKM come from the germline V gene. The CDR3 loop spans 16 amino acids. CDR3 protein: CASSFTRGLAPWEQFF. The CDR3 DNA reads TGTGCCAGCAGTTTCACCCGAGGACTAGCGCCCTGGGAGCAGTTCTTC. Together with reference TRBV28 and TRBJ2-1, the CDR3 gives the full variable domain: DVKVTQSSRYLVKRTGEKVFLECVQDMDHENMFWYRQDPGLGLRLIYFSYDVKMKEKGDIPEGYSVSREKKERFSLILESASTNQTSMYLCASSFTRGLAPWEQFFGPGTRLTVL.

V gene TRBV9 combines with J gene TRBJ2-3, with 10 bases aligning to TRBD2. The germline gives CDR1 SGDLS, CDR2 YYNGEE. This CDR3 region has 16 residues. After removal of 0 bases from V and 6 bases from J, the junction contained 7 bases not matched to a gene. CDR3 region: CASSVGASGSSDTQYF. The CDR3, as DNA: TGTGCCAGCAGCGTAGGGGCTAGCGGGAGTAGTGATACGCAGTATTTT.

V is TRBV27 and J is TRBJ2-3; 9 bases map to TRBD2. This CDR3 comprises 16 residues. Germline lookup yields CDR1 MNHEY and CDR2 SMNVEV (reference sequence). Trimming took 0 bases from V and 7 from J; bases not matched to a gene: 8. The CDR3 sequence is CASSLSIFGLAHTQYF. CDR3 in DNA: TGTGCCAGCAGTTTATCGATCTTTGGACTAGCGCATACGCAGTATTTT.

The chain joins TRBV5-1 to TRBJ2-2; 7 bases map to TRBD1. J gave up 0 bases and V 4 bases, and 3 bases lay outside the gene matches. This CDR3 has 15 amino acids. From germline, CDR1 is SGHRS and CDR2 YFSETQ. The CDR3 DNA sequence: TGCGCCAGCAGCAAGGACAGGACGAACACCGGGGAGCTGTTTTTT. This sequence encodes CASSKDRTNTGELFF.

This clone was picked up one time. The chain has TRBV5-6 and TRBJ1-3; TRBD1 matches 7 bases. CDR1 SGHDT and CDR2 YYEEEE come from the germline V gene. The CDR3 runs 13 residues. V dropped 3 bases and J dropped 4; count of bases not matched to a gene: 1. CDR3 residues: CASSSDRGNTIYF. As DNA, the CDR3 is TGTGCCAGCAGCTCGGACAGGGGAAACACCATATATTTT.

The chain has TRBV5-4 and TRBJ2-7; TRBD2 might be the D (5 bases). Germline CDR1 SGHNT, CDR2 YYREEE (reference sequence). This CDR3 has 12 amino acids. The V and J ends lost 1 base and 5 bases respectively, with 7 bases between them. Here the CDR3 reads CASSLLGDEQYF. DNA of the CDR3: TGTGCCAGCAGCTTGCTCGGGGACGAGCAGTACTTC.

This chain joins TRBV15 and TRBJ2-2; TRBD2 matches 11 bases. From germline, CDR1 is LNHNV and CDR2 YYDKDF (reference sequence). The CDR3 has 16 residues. With V trimmed by 5 bases and J by 7 bases, 9 bases remained unmatched. The CDR3 spells CATSGFSGGARGELFF. CDR3 sequence (DNA): TGTGCCACCAGCGGGTTTAGCGGGGGGGCCCGCGGGGAGCTGTTTTTT. Drawing the rest from reference TRBV15 and TRBJ2-2, the complete variable domain is DAMVIQNPRYQVTQFGKPVTLSCSQTLNHNVMYWYQQKSSQAPKLLFHYYDKDFNNEADTPDNFQSRRPNTSFCFLDIRSPGLGDTAMYLCATSGFSGGARGELFFGEGSRLTVL.

This sequence joins TRBV5-1 and TRBJ2-7; D may be TRBD2 (6 bases). Trimming took 4 bases from V and 4 from J, leaving 9 bases between them. Germline V lookup: CDR1 SGHRS, CDR2 YFSETQ. The CDR3 spans 12 residues. The CDR3, as DNA: TGCGCCAGCAGCCCGGCGGGGTACGAGCAGTACTTC. This codes for CASSPAGYEQYF.

A few counts support this clone. The chain recombines TRBV7-3 with TRBJ2-1, with D perhaps matching TRBD2 (6 bases). V gave up 2 bases and J gave up 10 bases, with 9 bases separating them. Per germline, CDR1 SGHTA and CDR2 FQGTGA. The CDR3 consists of 12 residues. CDR3 protein: CASSLSGDEQFF. The CDR3 nucleotides are TGTGCCAGCAGCTTATCGGGGGACGAGCAGTTCTTC.

This sequence joins TRBV4-1 and TRBJ2-3, with a tentative D call TRBD1 (5 bases). The V and J ends lost 0 bases and 0 bases respectively, with 7 bases between them. The germline gives CDR1 MGHRA, CDR2 YSYEKL. This CDR3 spans 15 amino acids. CDR3 DNA sequence: TGCGCCAGCAGCCAAGATGGGGCTAGCACAGATACGCAGTATTTT. Its translation is CASSQDGASTDTQYF.

The chain recombines TRBV10-3 with TRBJ1-1; 8 nucleotides match TRBD1. The CDR3 spans 15 residues. V was pared by 3 bases and J by 1 base, with 4 bases of the junction left unmatched. Germline V gene data show CDR1 as ENHRY and CDR2 as SYGVKD. In DNA form, the CDR3 reads TGTGCCATCAGTGAAGGACAGGGTAAGAACACTGAAGCTTTCTTT. The encoded protein is CAISEGQGKNTEAFF.